A selection of T cell receptor beta chains follows, all from one sample in a study of cytomegalovirus exposure and HLA in healthy donors. Measured with immunoSEQ multiplex PCR; TCRdb has only the in-frame clones, and not every one. This table holds 55,000 to 75,000 clones, over 80% found once. The specimen sequenced was PBMCs. The receptor set was obtained from a man younger than 35 in good health and CMV-seronegative. The CDR3 runs from the conserved cysteine through the conserved F or W. Fields, in order: D gene, CDR3 length, V gene, J gene, clone size, CDR3 DNA, CDR3 protein. The D gene is left open where the match is weak. Part of the rows lack a size; the others show once, few, many or a class for expanded clones.

D: TRBD1; length: 14; V: TRBV7-2; J: TRBJ1-3; size: .; DNA: TGTGCCAGCAGCACCCGGACAGGGATGGACACCATATATTTT; CDR3: CASSTRTGMDTIYF
D: .; length: 15; V: TRBV5-4; J: TRBJ2-2; size: .; DNA: TGTGCCAGCAGCCCTCTGGACAGGAACACCGGGGAGCTGTTTTTT; CDR3: CASSPLDRNTGELFF
D: TRBD1; length: 15; V: TRBV28; J: TRBJ2-3; size: .; DNA: TGTGCCAGCAGTTTAAGGCCCGGACAGGCAGATACGCAGTATTTT; CDR3: CASSLRPGQADTQYF
D: .; length: 10; V: TRBV2; J: TRBJ2-3; size: once; DNA: TGTGCCAGCGAGATGGATACGCAGTATTTT; CDR3: CASEMDTQYF
D: TRBD1; length: 15; V: TRBV5-1; J: TRBJ2-3; size: .; DNA: TGCGCCAGCAGCGCCAGACAGGGGTACACAGATACGCAGTATTTT; CDR3: CASSARQGYTDTQYF
D: TRBD1; length: 16; V: TRBV28; J: TRBJ1-2; size: .; DNA: TGTGCCAGCCGAGGACAGGGGGCTAAAACAAACTATGGCTACACCTTC; CDR3: CASRGQGAKTNYGYTF
D: .; length: 14; V: TRBV7-9; J: TRBJ1-4; size: .; DNA: TGTGCCAGCAGCTCCGGGACACCCTGGGAAAAACTGTTTTTT; CDR3: CASSSGTPWEKLFF
D: TRBD2; length: 14; V: TRBV28; J: TRBJ2-7; size: .; DNA: TGTGCCAGCAGTTTTTGGGAGGGCCGGAACGAGCAGTACTTC; CDR3: CASSFWEGRNEQYF
D: .; length: 13; V: TRBV30; J: TRBJ2-3; size: .; DNA: TGTGCCTGGAGTGCGGACGGGGCAGATACGCAGTATTTT; CDR3: CAWSADGADTQYF
D: TRBD2; length: 14; V: TRBV4-2; J: TRBJ2-7; size: few; DNA: TGTGCCAGCAGCCAAGATACTAGCGGGTACGAGCAGTACTTC; CDR3: CASSQDTSGYEQYF
D: TRBD2; length: 14; V: TRBV28; J: TRBJ2-3; size: .; DNA: TGTGCCAGCAGACTAGCGGGAGTTGTATATACGCAGTATTTT; CDR3: CASRLAGVVYTQYF
D: .; length: 13; V: TRBV7-2; J: TRBJ1-4; size: .; DNA: TGTGCCAGCAGCCTACAGGGTAACGAAAAACTGTTTTTT; CDR3: CASSLQGNEKLFF
D: TRBD1; length: 14; V: TRBV7-2; J: TRBJ1-2; size: .; DNA: TGTGCCAGCAGCTGGGACAGGGAGGCGGGCGGCTACACCTTC; CDR3: CASSWDREAGGYTF
D: .; length: 15; V: TRBV9; J: TRBJ2-7; size: .; DNA: TGTGCCAGCAGCGTAGGGGGGGACGCGAGCTACGAGCAGTACTTC; CDR3: CASSVGGDASYEQYF
D: TRBD2; length: 14; V: TRBV7-2; J: TRBJ2-7; size: .; DNA: TGTGCCAGCAGCGTAGCGGGAGGGCCCTTCGAGCAGTACTTC; CDR3: CASSVAGGPFEQYF
D: TRBD1; length: 13; V: TRBV5-4; J: TRBJ2-5; size: .; DNA: TGTGCCAGCAGTGAGGGGGCGGGAGAGACCCAGTACTTC; CDR3: CASSEGAGETQYF
D: TRBD2; length: 14; V: TRBV9; J: TRBJ2-5; size: .; DNA: TGTGCCAGCAGCCTCCTAGCGGGAGAAGAGACCCAGTACTTC; CDR3: CASSLLAGEETQYF
D: TRBD1; length: 16; V: TRBV19; J: TRBJ2-2; size: .; DNA: TGTGCCAGTAACACAGGGGCCCTCGGCGGAACCGGGGAGCTGTTTTTT; CDR3: CASNTGALGGTGELFF
D: TRBD2; length: 13; V: TRBV29-1; J: TRBJ2-7; size: .; DNA: TGCAGCGCCGGACTAGCGGGTTCTTACGAGCAGTACTTC; CDR3: CSAGLAGSYEQYF
D: .; length: 15; V: TRBV7-6; J: TRBJ1-1; size: once; DNA: TGTGCCAGCAGCTTAACAGCACCACCAGTCCCTGAAGCTTTCTTT; CDR3: CASSLTAPPVPEAFF
D: .; length: 11; V: TRBV19; J: TRBJ1-2; size: .; DNA: TGTGCCAGTAGCGGTGGCTATGGCTACACCTTC; CDR3: CASSGGYGYTF
D: TRBD2; length: 14; V: TRBV7-8; J: TRBJ2-7; size: few; DNA: TGTGCCAGCAGCCAGCGACTAGCTGGGTACGAGCAGTACTTC; CDR3: CASSQRLAGYEQYF
D: TRBD2; length: 15; V: TRBV5-6; J: TRBJ2-5; size: .; DNA: TGTGCCAGCAGCTTCGGTTGGCGGGAGAGGGAGACCCAGTACTTC; CDR3: CASSFGWRERETQYF
D: .; length: 15; V: TRBV4-1; J: TRBJ1-1; size: .; DNA: TGCGCCAGCAGCCAAGAACTGTCCAGGGTCACTGAAGCTTTCTTT; CDR3: CASSQELSRVTEAFF
D: TRBD1; length: 15; V: TRBV18; J: TRBJ2-7; size: .; DNA: TGTGCCAGCTCTCCTGAGGACAGGCGGGTCTACGAGCAGTACTTC; CDR3: CASSPEDRRVYEQYF
D: .; length: 12; V: TRBV18; J: TRBJ2-7; size: .; DNA: TGTGCCAGCTCCTCAGTGATCTACGAGCAGTACTTC; CDR3: CASSSVIYEQYF
D: TRBD1; length: 14; V: TRBV11-3; J: TRBJ2-7; size: .; DNA: TGTGCCAGCAGCCTCGGGACAGGGGGATACGAGCAGTACTTC; CDR3: CASSLGTGGYEQYF
D: TRBD1; length: 14; V: TRBV5-4; J: TRBJ1-4; size: .; DNA: TGTGCCAGCAGCTTGAGACAGGGAGATGAAAAACTGTTTTTT; CDR3: CASSLRQGDEKLFF
D: .; length: 13; V: TRBV27; J: TRBJ1-2; size: .; DNA: TGTGCCAGCAGTTTAGACAGGAGGTATGGCTACACCTTC; CDR3: CASSLDRRYGYTF
D: .; length: 15; V: TRBV25-1; J: TRBJ1-4; size: .; DNA: TGTGCCAGCAGTGAATCGGGGGGAATTTCTGAAAAACTGTTTTTT; CDR3: CASSESGGISEKLFF
D: .; length: 14; V: TRBV15; J: TRBJ2-1; size: .; DNA: TGTGCCACCCGACCCGGGACATTGTACAATGAGCAGTTCTTC; CDR3: CATRPGTLYNEQFF
D: TRBD1; length: 14; V: TRBV11-3; J: TRBJ2-1; size: .; DNA: TGTGCCAGCAGCACACGACAGGGGAACAATGAGCAGTTCTTC; CDR3: CASSTRQGNNEQFF
D: TRBD1; length: 12; V: TRBV29-1; J: TRBJ1-1; size: .; DNA: TGCAGCGCCGACAGGGGTTCCACTGAAGCTTTCTTT; CDR3: CSADRGSTEAFF
D: .; length: 12; V: TRBV10-3; J: TRBJ1-5; size: .; DNA: TGTGCCATCAGTGCCACAAATCAGCCCCAGCATTTT; CDR3: CAISATNQPQHF
D: .; length: 12; V: TRBV6-5; J: TRBJ2-5; size: .; DNA: TGTGCCAGCCGGGGATACCAAGAGACCCAGTACTTC; CDR3: CASRGYQETQYF
D: .; length: 14; V: TRBV5-8; J: TRBJ2-7; size: few; DNA: TGTGCCAGCAGGACGGAGTTGCGGAGCTACGAGCAGTACTTC; CDR3: CASRTELRSYEQYF
D: TRBD1; length: 13; V: TRBV18; J: TRBJ2-7; size: .; DNA: TGTGCCAGCTCAGACAGGGCGGCCTACGAGCAGTACTTC; CDR3: CASSDRAAYEQYF
D: TRBD2; length: 12; V: TRBV25-1; J: TRBJ2-1; size: .; DNA: TGTGCCAGCAGCGGGGGGTGGGGTGAGCAGTTCTTC; CDR3: CASSGGWGEQFF
D: TRBD1; length: 15; V: TRBV6-6; J: TRBJ2-2; size: .; DNA: TGTGCCAGCAGTTACGGGACAGTCCTTACCGGGGAGCTGTTTTTT; CDR3: CASSYGTVLTGELFF
D: TRBD2; length: 14; V: TRBV29-1; J: TRBJ2-7; size: .; DNA: TGCAGCGTTCGGGGACTAGCGGGAGTCGACGAGCAGTACTTC; CDR3: CSVRGLAGVDEQYF